The 27 T cell receptor beta chains below come from one sample, sequenced in a study of human T cells and chemical hapten exposure. TCRdb processed the RACE reads anew with MiXCR; each CDR3 protein has one entry. Of fewer than 150,000 distinct CDR3 sequences in the sample, roughly an eighth are singletons; the top ten hold 0.9% to 0.95%. Time point described: patch test 1, 2 weeks after DPC sensitization. Stated treatment: therapeutic diphenylcyclopropenone sensitization with weekly scalp DPC. The sample here was whole blood, taken in connection with sensitization to the hapten diphenylcyclopropenone (DPC). The receptors were gathered from a man aged 18 to 30 with alopecia areata. Some clones in this sample may be carry-over from other donors' samples.

This chain uses TRBV19 with TRBJ1-5; D is ambiguous. This CDR3 has 15 residues. Germline CDR1 and CDR2: LNHDA and SQIVND (reference sequence). V lost 0 bases, J lost 2 bases, and 8 bases lay in between. In DNA form, the CDR3 reads TGTGCCAGTAGTATAGAAGGGCAGCGCAATCAGCCCCAGCATTTT. Translated, it gives CASSIEGQRNQPQHF.

In this sample, this clonotype turned up once. J is TRBJ2-2 and V is TRBV9; 7 bases are shared with TRBD2. The junction had 9 bases not matched to a gene; V was cut back by 3 bases and J by 1 base. This CDR3 region has 17 residues. From germline, CDR1 is SGDLS and CDR2 YYNGEE. The CDR3 nucleotides are TGTGCCAGCAGCGCCCGGGGAGGGGATAGGAACACCGGGGAGCTGTTTTTT. Translating it yields CASSARGGDRNTGELFF.

Notes on this clonotype: The junction does not match germline at one end; this may be a read error. This rearrangement joins TRBV28 to TRBJ1-5, with 8 positions matching TRBD1. The CDR3 length is 14 residues. The germline V gene has CDR1 MDHEN and CDR2 SYDVKM. The CDR3: CVSSPPDRAQPQHF. The CDR3 DNA is TGTGTCAGCAGTCCTCCGGACAGGGCTCAGCCCCAGCATTTT.

This clonotype was seen a handful of times. The chain carries TRBV11-1 and TRBJ1-1; D not certain. CDR1 is SGHAT and CDR2 is FQDESV in the germline V gene (reference sequence). Deletions cut 5 bases from V and 10 bases from J, with 14 bases between. The CDR3 totals 12 residues. In DNA form, the CDR3 reads TGTGCCAGCAGCCGCATTCCGGCGGGAGCTTTCTTT. It is translated as CASSRIPAGAFF.

The CDR3 DNA reads TGTGCCAGCAGCCCCCGACTAGCGGGGGTAAATGAGCAGTTCTTC. It specifies CASSPRLAGVNEQFF. The chain carries TRBV7-3 and TRBJ2-1; 12 bases agree with TRBD2. Trimming at V came to 5 bases and at J to 7 bases, leaving 6 bases not matched to a gene. CDR3 length equals 15 residues. Germline V gene data show CDR1 as SGHTA and CDR2 as FQGTGA.

The gene calls are TRBV11-2 and TRBJ2-7; weak D call: TRBD1 (5 bases). The V gene lost 2 bases and the J gene lost 3 bases, with 11 bases spanning the gap. The CDR3 loop spans 14 amino acids. The germline gives CDR1 SGHAT, CDR2 FQNNGV. CDR3 protein: CASSLQGAIYEQYF. Here the CDR3 DNA reads TGTGCCAGCAGCTTACAGGGCGCAATCTACGAGCAGTACTTC. The variable domain in full, with the rest retrieved from reference TRBV11-2 and TRBJ2-7, is EAGVAQSPRYKIIEKRQSVAFWCNPISGHATLYWYQQILGQGPKLLIQFQNNGVVDDSQLPKDRFSAERLKGVDSTLKIQPAKLEDSAVYLCASSLQGAIYEQYFGPGTRLTVT.

There are a few counts of this clonotype. V is TRBV7-9 and J is TRBJ2-6; 9 bases align to TRBD1. V shed 0 bases, J shed 1 base, and the junction held 7 bases outside the gene matches. The CDR3 sequence is 19 residues long. Germline lookup yields CDR1 SEHNR and CDR2 FQNEAQ (reference sequence). CDR3 loop: CASSLAVGQGKSGANVLTF. The CDR3 nucleotides are TGTGCCAGCAGCTTAGCTGTAGGACAGGGGAAGTCTGGGGCCAACGTCCTGACTTTC.

This chain uses TRBV3-1 with TRBJ1-4; D remains unclear. The CDR3 is 15 residues long. V lost 0 bases, J lost 3 bases, and 8 bases lay in between. Per germline, CDR1 LGHDT and CDR2 YNNKEL (reference sequence). This CDR3 reads CASSQEGAANEKLFF. Here the CDR3 DNA reads TGTGCCAGCAGCCAAGAGGGAGCGGCTAATGAAAAACTGTTTTTT.

This clonotype was counted at least ten times. This sequence joins TRBV4-1 and TRBJ1-2, with 7 bases fitting TRBD1. The CDR3 runs 14 residues. The V and J ends lost 3 bases and 2 bases, in that order; junction bases with no gene match: 3. CDR1 is MGHRA, CDR2 YSYEKL, per germline. CDR3 sequence (DNA): TGCGCCAGCAGCCAGAGGGGACAGAACTATGGCTACACCTTC. Its protein is CASSQRGQNYGYTF.

At least ten counts were recorded for this clonotype. The chain's CDR3 is CASSLTGTGNTIYF. The CDR3 region has the DNA TGTGCCAGCAGCCTTACAGGGACTGGAAACACCATATATTTT. This rearrangement joins TRBV6-6 to TRBJ1-3; D perhaps matches TRBD1 (6 bases). Germline V lookup: CDR1 MNHNY, CDR2 SVGAGI (reference sequence). This CDR3 is built from 14 residues. V gave up 6 bases and J gave up 2 bases, with 11 bases separating them.

V gene TRBV20-1 combines with J gene TRBJ2-3, with 9 nucleotides matching TRBD2. V was pared by 3 bases and J by 0 bases, with 13 bases of the junction left unmatched. CDR1 DFQATT and CDR2 SNEGSKA come from the germline V gene (reference sequence). The CDR3 is made up of 18 amino acids. CDR3 nucleotide sequence: TGCAGTGCTAGGAGCGGGGGGCCCGCCTCTTTTAGCACAGATACGCAGTATTTT. This translates into CSARSGGPASFSTDTQYF.

This rearrangement joins TRBV4-1 to TRBJ1-1; D not resolved. Germline V gene data show CDR1 as MGHRA and CDR2 as YSYEKL. V was pared by 7 bases and J by 0 bases, with 21 bases between. This CDR3 contains 17 residues. The CDR3 sequence: CASTLGAGVTLNTEAFF. The CDR3 nucleotides are TGCGCCAGCACCCTAGGCGCCGGAGTAACCCTGAACACTGAAGCTTTCTTT.

The chain employs TRBV20-1 and TRBJ2-7; D possibly corresponds to TRBD1 (5 bases). V was trimmed by 3 bases and J by 3 bases, leaving 12 bases between them. CDR1 is DFQATT, CDR2 SNEGSKA, per germline (reference sequence). The CDR3 is 13 amino acids. CDR3 in DNA: TGCAGTGCTAGTGACAGAAACAACTACGAGCAGTACTTC. Amino acids: CSASDRNNYEQYF.

This clonotype was counted a few times. This chain uses TRBV12-3 or TRBV12-4 with TRBJ2-7; 7 bases align to TRBD1. With V trimmed by 9 bases and J by 0 bases, 8 bases remained unmatched. CDR3 length: 14 amino acids. CDR3 residues: CASKGQQNSYEQYF. CDR3 DNA sequence: TGTGCCAGTAAGGGACAGCAGAACTCCTACGAGCAGTACTTC.

This clonotype was seen more than once but under ten times. The chain recombines TRBV7-9 with TRBJ1-2, with 7 nucleotides matching TRBD1. J was trimmed by 4 bases and V by 4 bases; bases with no gene match: 9. The CDR3 is made up of 15 amino acids. Germline CDR1 SEHNR, CDR2 FQNEAQ (reference sequence). In nucleotides, the CDR3 is TGTGCCAGCAGCTCCGGGACAGATAGATCCTATGGCTACACCTTC. It translates to CASSSGTDRSYGYTF.

The chain employs TRBV28 and TRBJ1-5; D not certain. Germline V gene lookup returns CDR1 MDHEN and CDR2 SYDVKM. V shed 6 bases and J shed 5 bases, with 8 bases lying between them. This CDR3 comprises 12 residues. The CDR3 DNA sequence: TGTGCCAGCAGGGAAGAGGATCAGCCCCAGCATTTT. The encoded protein is CASREEDQPQHF. The entire variable domain, with the rest obtained from reference TRBV28 and TRBJ1-5, is as follows: DVKVTQSSRYLVKRTGEKVFLECVQDMDHENMFWYRQDPGLGLRLIYFSYDVKMKEKGDIPEGYSVSREKKERFSLILESASTNQTSMYLCASREEDQPQHFGDGTRLSIL.

This chain links TRBV7-3 with TRBJ1-2; 7 nucleotides align to TRBD1. V trimming: 2 bases; J trimming: 6 bases; junction bases outside the gene matches: 9. This CDR3 contains 15 residues. The germline V gene has CDR1 SGHTA and CDR2 FQGTGA. This CDR3 is CASSLLPGTANGYTF. The CDR3 DNA is TGTGCCAGCAGCTTACTTCCTGGGACAGCCAATGGCTACACCTTC.

The V gene is TRBV6-6, the J gene TRBJ2-4; the D gene is possibly TRBD2 (6 bases). V was pared by 11 bases and J by 2 bases, with 10 bases between. Per germline, CDR1 MNHNY and CDR2 SVGAGI (reference sequence). CDR3 length: 12 amino acids. For the CDR3, the DNA is TGTGCCTCGGGGGAATCCAAAAACATTCAGTACTTC. Translation: CASGESKNIQYF.

The V gene is TRBV5-5, the J gene TRBJ2-7, with D unresolved. Trimming removed 1 base from V and 4 bases from J, with 12 bases in between. The CDR3 runs 14 residues. CDR1 SGHKS and CDR2 YYEKEE come from the germline V gene (reference sequence). The DNA of the CDR3 is TGTGCCAGCAGCTTGCAAGCAGAAAGATACGAGCAGTACGTC. Translated, it gives CASSLQAERYEQYV.

This clonotype occurred a few times. The J gene is TRBJ2-5, the V gene TRBV5-5; maybe TRBD1 (6 bases). Germline CDR1 SGHKS, CDR2 YYEKEE (reference sequence). This CDR3 has 15 amino acids. Trimming shortened V by 0 bases and J by 3 bases, and 12 bases separated the two germline ends. CDR3 in DNA: TGTGCCAGCAGCTTGGGTAGGACAGTTGAAGAGACCCAGTACTTC. Its translation is CASSLGRTVEETQYF.

The chain combines TRBV12-3 or TRBV12-4 with TRBJ1-4; D remains unclear. The V and J ends lost 5 bases and 7 bases respectively, with 14 bases between them. CDR3 length: 14 residues. This chain's CDR3 is CASSITGLGEKLFF. The DNA for the CDR3 is TGTGCCAGCAGTATTACTGGTCTTGGTGAAAAACTGTTTTTT.

V usage is TRBV3-1 and J usage is TRBJ2-2, with D possibly being TRBD2 (6 bases). Deletions cut 3 bases from V and 5 bases from J, with 10 bases between. CDR1 and CDR2 (germline): LGHDT, YNNKEL (reference sequence). The CDR3 extends over 14 amino acids. CDR3 protein: CASSHHGTTGELFF. The CDR3 DNA sequence: TGTGCCAGCAGCCACCATGGGACTACCGGGGAGCTGTTTTTT.

In its sample, this clonotype was seen a few times. V is TRBV6-5 and J is TRBJ1-1; D remains ambiguous. The CDR3 is made up of 13 amino acids. V was shortened by 5 bases and J by 8 bases, with 15 bases between the two germline ends. CDR1 and CDR2 (germline): MNHEY, SVGAGI. The CDR3 region has the DNA TGTGCCAGCAGTCCTTGGACCCGTACAGAAGCTTTCTTT. This gives the protein CASSPWTRTEAFF.

This clonotype was seen many times. J is TRBJ2-1 and V is TRBV6-4; 7 bases are shared with TRBD1. Per germline, CDR1 MRHNA and CDR2 SNTAGT. CDR3 size: 14 residues. Germline trimming cut 6 bases from V and 4 bases from J; bases unmatched to any gene: 6. The DNA of the CDR3 is TGTGCCAGCAGAAGGGACAGCAGATACAATGAGCAGTTCTTC. It yields the protein CASRRDSRYNEQFF.

The V and J genes are TRBV18 and TRBJ2-2; no definite D call. The CDR3 sequence is 15 residues long. Germline CDR1 is KGHSH and CDR2 is LQKENI. V lost 1 base and J 1 base, leaving 7 bases between the germline ends. The CDR3 sequence is CASSPQAENTGELFF. The CDR3 coding sequence is TGTGCCAGCTCACCACAGGCAGAGAACACCGGGGAGCTGTTTTTT.

This clonotype was seen ten or more times. This sequence joins TRBV11-2 and TRBJ1-2; D uncertain. CDR3 length: 14 residues. CDR1 SGHAT and CDR2 FQNNGV come from the germline V gene. Deletions cut 4 bases from V and 4 bases from J, with 13 bases between. The CDR3 region is CASSSPPGSYGYTF. CDR3 nucleotides: TGTGCCAGCAGCTCCCCCCCCGGCAGCTATGGCTACACCTTC. Complete variable domain (other parts from reference TRBV11-2 and TRBJ1-2): EAGVAQSPRYKIIEKRQSVAFWCNPISGHATLYWYQQILGQGPKLLIQFQNNGVVDDSQLPKDRFSAERLKGVDSTLKIQPAKLEDSAVYLCASSSPPGSYGYTFGSGTRLTVV.

The chain uses TRBV21-1 and TRBJ1-5. TRBV21-1 is flagged as a pseudogene. There are 15 residues in the CDR3. The chain's CDR3 is CASSKSTESNQPQHF. The CDR3 coding sequence is TGTGCCAGCAGCAAGTCAACCGAGAGCAATCAGCCCCAGCATTTT.